The rows below give T cell receptor beta chains drawn from one sample of a study of molecular identifiers for immune sequencing clone quantification. MiXCR, applied by TCRdb to the PCR reads, yields one record per CDR3 protein. The data contain more than 550,000 distinct CDR3 sequences, about 25% of them singletons. Sequenced: naive CD8+ T cells from blood, with Jurkat cell RNA spiked in. These receptors came from a human donor in good health. Some libraries in this study had Jurkat cell RNA spiked in. CDR3s include the opening cysteine and the closing phenylalanine or tryptophan. Fields, in order: D gene, clone size, V gene, J gene, CDR3 DNA, CDR3 protein. A D gene is named only where the DNA matches it firmly. Rows give clone size only sometimes, using once, few, many, or a class for an expanded clone.

-	many	TRBV5-6	TRBJ1-5	TGTGCCAGCAGTTGGGCGGGAGGGGTCGTTCAGCCCCAGCATTTT	CASSWAGGVVQPQHF
-	-	TRBV23-1	TRBJ1-1	TGCGCCAGCTGTCAATCGCATTTAAGAGACACTGAAGCTTTCTTT	CASCQSHLRDTEAFF
-	-	TRBV24-1	TRBJ2-2	TGTGCCACCAGTGATAGTTACGGGGCCGGGGAGCTGTTTTTT	CATSDSYGAGELFF
TRBD1	few	TRBV4-3	TRBJ1-3	TGCGCCAGCTCCCAGACAGGGAGCTCTGGAAACACCATATATTTT	CASSQTGSSGNTIYF
TRBD1	many	TRBV9	TRBJ2-3	TGTGCCAGCAGCGTATGGGACAGAGCAGATACGCAGTATTTT	CASSVWDRADTQYF
TRBD2	-	TRBV29-1	TRBJ2-7	TGCAGCGTTGGACTAGCGGGAATTCGGGAGCAGTACTTC	CSVGLAGIREQYF
-	-	TRBV6-5	TRBJ1-5	TGTGCCAGCAGAGGGGACGGTTATAGCGATCAGCCCCAGCATTTT	CASRGDGYSDQPQHF
-	few	TRBV27	TRBJ1-2	TGTGCCAGCAGTAAGTTGGGCGTCTCTGGCTACACCTTC	CASSKLGVSGYTF
TRBD1	few	TRBV14	TRBJ1-2	TGTGCCAGCAGCCAAGATGGGGACAGGGGGATGATCGTCACCTTC	CASSQDGDRGMIVTF
-	many	TRBV11-2	TRBJ2-3	TGTGCCAGCAAGAAAACAGATACGCAGTATTTT	CASKKTDTQYF
-	-	TRBV20-1	TRBJ1-2	TGCAGTGCTAGAGATGGAGGAAACTATGGCTACACCTTC	CSARDGGNYGYTF
TRBD1	few	TRBV19	TRBJ2-2	TGTGCCAGTAGCATCCGGGACAGGGAGAACACCGGGGAGCTGTTTTTT	CASSIRDRENTGELFF
-	many	TRBV29-1	TRBJ2-3	TGCAGCGTTCGTGGCGGAACGAAGATTGGCTCGCAGTATTTT	CSVRGGTKIGSQYF
-	few	TRBV19	TRBJ2-7	TGTGCCAGTAGTATAGTAGAGGACGCATCCACCTACGAGCAGTACTTC	CASSIVEDASTYEQYF
-	few	TRBV7-3	TRBJ2-1	TGTGCCAGCAGCCTCACCACCAGGGGAGATGAGCAGTTCTTC	CASSLTTRGDEQFF
-	many	TRBV6-2/TRBV6-3	TRBJ1-1	TGTGCCAGCAGGTTCTCCAACACTGAAGCTTTCTTT	CASRFSNTEAFF
-	many	TRBV20-1	TRBJ2-3	TGCAGTGCTGTGGCCCGGGGTATGACAGATACGCAGTATTTT	CSAVARGMTDTQYF
-	many	TRBV4-1	TRBJ2-7	TGCGCCAGCAGCCAAGATCCGAGGGAGCAGTACTTC	CASSQDPREQYF
-	few	TRBV13	TRBJ1-1	TGTGCCAGCATGACCCCGGCCCCGCCCCGTGCTTTCTTT	CASMTPAPPRAFF
TRBD2	many	TRBV5-1	TRBJ2-3	TGCGCCAGCAGCGCTAGCGGGAGGGACAGTACGCAGTATTTT	CASSASGRDSTQYF
TRBD2	few	TRBV3-1	TRBJ2-1	TGTGCCAGCAGCCAAGTCCCAGGACTAGCGGGTAACAATGAGCAGTTCTTC	CASSQVPGLAGNNEQFF
TRBD1	many	TRBV7-9	TRBJ2-7	TGTGCCAGCAGCTCCCCAGGGGGCAAGTACGAGCAGTACTTC	CASSSPGGKYEQYF
-	-	TRBV28	TRBJ2-5	TGTGCCAGCAGTTTCGTAGCGTCGGGGACCCAGTACTTC	CASSFVASGTQYF
TRBD2	many	TRBV5-1	TRBJ2-3	TGCGCCAGCAGCCTGAAAACTAGCGACGTTAGCACAGATACGCAGTATTTT	CASSLKTSDVSTDTQYF
-	many	TRBV6-6	TRBJ2-5	TGTGCCACCACAACCCCGAATGCCGGGGAGACCCAGTACTTC	CATTTPNAGETQYF
-	-	TRBV28	TRBJ1-4	TGTGCCAGCATCGGGCAGCTCTTGGTAGCGAATGAAAAACTGTTTTTT	CASIGQLLVANEKLFF
-	-	TRBV13	TRBJ1-2	TGTGCCAGCAGCTCCTCCGACGAAACCCCTAACTATGGCTACACCTTC	CASSSSDETPNYGYTF